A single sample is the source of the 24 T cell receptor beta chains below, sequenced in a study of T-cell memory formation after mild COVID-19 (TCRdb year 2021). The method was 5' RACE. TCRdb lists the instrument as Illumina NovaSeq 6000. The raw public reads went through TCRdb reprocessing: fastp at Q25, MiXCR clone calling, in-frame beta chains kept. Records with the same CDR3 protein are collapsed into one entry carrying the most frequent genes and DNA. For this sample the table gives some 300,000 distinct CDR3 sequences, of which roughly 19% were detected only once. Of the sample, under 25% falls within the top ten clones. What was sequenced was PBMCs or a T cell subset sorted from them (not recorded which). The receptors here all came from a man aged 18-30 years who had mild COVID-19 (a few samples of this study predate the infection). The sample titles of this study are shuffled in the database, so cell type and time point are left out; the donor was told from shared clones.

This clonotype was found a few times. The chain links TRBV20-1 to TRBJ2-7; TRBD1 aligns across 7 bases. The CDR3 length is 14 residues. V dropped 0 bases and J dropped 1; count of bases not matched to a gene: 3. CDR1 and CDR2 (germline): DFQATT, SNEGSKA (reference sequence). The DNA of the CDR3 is TGCAGTGCTAGAGATTCAGGGGGATCCTACGAGCAGTACGTC. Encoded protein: CSARDSGGSYEQYV.

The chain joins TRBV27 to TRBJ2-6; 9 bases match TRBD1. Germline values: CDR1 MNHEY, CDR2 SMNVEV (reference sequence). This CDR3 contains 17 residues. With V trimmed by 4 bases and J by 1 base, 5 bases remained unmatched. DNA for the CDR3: TGTGCCAGCAGTTCCGGACAGGGGCGATCTGGGGCCAACGTCCTGACTTTC. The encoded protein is CASSSGQGRSGANVLTF.

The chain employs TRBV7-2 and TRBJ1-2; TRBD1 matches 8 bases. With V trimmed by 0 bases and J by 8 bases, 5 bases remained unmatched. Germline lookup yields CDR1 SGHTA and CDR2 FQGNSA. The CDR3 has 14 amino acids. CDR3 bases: TGTGCCAGCAGCTTAGCACCAGGGGGCTGGGGCTACACCTTC. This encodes CASSLAPGGWGYTF.

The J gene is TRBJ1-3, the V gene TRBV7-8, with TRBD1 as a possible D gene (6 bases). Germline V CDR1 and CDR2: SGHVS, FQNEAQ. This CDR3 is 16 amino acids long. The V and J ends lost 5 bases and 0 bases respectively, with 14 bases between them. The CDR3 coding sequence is TGTGCCAGCAGCCTACCCCTGGACAGCTCTGGAAACACCATATATTTT. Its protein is CASSLPLDSSGNTIYF.

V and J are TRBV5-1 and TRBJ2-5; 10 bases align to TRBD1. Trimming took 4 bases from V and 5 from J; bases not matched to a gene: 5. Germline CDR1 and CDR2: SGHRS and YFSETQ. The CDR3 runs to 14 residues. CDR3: CASSGQGVGETQYF. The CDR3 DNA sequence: TGCGCCAGCAGCGGACAGGGGGTAGGGGAGACCCAGTACTTC. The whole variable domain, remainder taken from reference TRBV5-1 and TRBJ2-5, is KAGVTQTPRYLIKTRGQQVTLSCSPISGHRSVSWYQQTPGQGLQFLFEYFSETQRNKGNFPGRFSGRQFSNSRSEMNVSTLELGDSALYLCASSGQGVGETQYFGPGTRLLVL.

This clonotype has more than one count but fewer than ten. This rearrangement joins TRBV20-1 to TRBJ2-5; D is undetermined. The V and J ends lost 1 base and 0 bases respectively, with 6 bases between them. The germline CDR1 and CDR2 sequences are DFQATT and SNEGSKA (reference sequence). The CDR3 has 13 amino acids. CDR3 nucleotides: TGCAGTGCTAGAGTGTTCAACCAAGAGACCCAGTACTTC. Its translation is CSARVFNQETQYF.

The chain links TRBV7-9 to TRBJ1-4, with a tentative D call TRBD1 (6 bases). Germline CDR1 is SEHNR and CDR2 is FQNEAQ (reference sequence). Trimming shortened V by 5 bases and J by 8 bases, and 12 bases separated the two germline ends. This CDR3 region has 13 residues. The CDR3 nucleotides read TGTGCCAGCAGCCCTAGGGGGGGAGAAAAACTGTTTTTT. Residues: CASSPRGGEKLFF.

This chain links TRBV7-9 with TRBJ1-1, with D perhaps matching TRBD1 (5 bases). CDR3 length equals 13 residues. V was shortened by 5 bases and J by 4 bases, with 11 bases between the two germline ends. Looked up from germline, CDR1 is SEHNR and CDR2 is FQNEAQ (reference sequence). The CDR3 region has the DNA TGTGCCAGCAGCGGTAGGGGTACCACTGAAGCTTTCTTT. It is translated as CASSGRGTTEAFF.

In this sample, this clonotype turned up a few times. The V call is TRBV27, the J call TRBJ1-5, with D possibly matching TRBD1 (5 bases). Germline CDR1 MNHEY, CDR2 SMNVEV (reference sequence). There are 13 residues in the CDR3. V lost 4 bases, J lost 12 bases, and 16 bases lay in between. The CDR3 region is CASSSSGLGGQHF. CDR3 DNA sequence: TGTGCCAGCAGTTCATCGGGGCTCGGGGGCCAGCATTTT.

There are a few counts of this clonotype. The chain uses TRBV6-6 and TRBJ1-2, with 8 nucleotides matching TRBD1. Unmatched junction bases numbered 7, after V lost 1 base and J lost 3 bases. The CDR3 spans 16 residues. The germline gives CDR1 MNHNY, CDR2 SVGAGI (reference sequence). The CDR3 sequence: CASSYLGQVGDYGYTF. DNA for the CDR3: TGTGCCAGCAGTTACTTGGGACAGGTCGGGGACTATGGCTACACCTTC.

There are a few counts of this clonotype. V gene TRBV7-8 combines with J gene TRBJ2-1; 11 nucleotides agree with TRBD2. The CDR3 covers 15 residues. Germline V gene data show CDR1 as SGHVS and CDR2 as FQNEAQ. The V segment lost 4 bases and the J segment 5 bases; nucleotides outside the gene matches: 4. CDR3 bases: TGTGCCAGCAGCTACGGACTAGCGGGCCACAATGAGCAGTTCTTC. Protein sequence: CASSYGLAGHNEQFF. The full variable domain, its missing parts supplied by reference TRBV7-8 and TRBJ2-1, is GAGVSQSPRYKVAKRGQDVALRCDPISGHVSLFWYQQALGQGPEFLTYFQNEAQLDKSGLPSDRFFAERPEGSVSTLKIQRTQQEDSAVYLCASSYGLAGHNEQFFGPGTRLTVL.

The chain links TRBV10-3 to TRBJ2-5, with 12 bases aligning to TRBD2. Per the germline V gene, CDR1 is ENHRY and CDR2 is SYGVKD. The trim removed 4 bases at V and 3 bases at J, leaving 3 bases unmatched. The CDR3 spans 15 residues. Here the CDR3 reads CAISVLAGGKETQYF. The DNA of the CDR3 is TGTGCCATCAGTGTACTAGCGGGGGGAAAAGAGACCCAGTACTTC.

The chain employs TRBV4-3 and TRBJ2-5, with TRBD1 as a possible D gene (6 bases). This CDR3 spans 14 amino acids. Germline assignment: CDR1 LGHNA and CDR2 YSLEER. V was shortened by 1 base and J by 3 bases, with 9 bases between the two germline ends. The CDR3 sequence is CASSQAGAKETQYF. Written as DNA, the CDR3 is TGCGCCAGCAGCCAAGCAGGGGCCAAAGAGACCCAGTACTTC.

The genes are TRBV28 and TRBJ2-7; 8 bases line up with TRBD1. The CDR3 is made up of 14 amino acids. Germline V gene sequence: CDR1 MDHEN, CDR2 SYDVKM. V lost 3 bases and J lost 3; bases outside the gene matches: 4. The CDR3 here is CASSFSGGGYEQYV. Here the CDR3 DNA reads TGTGCCAGCAGTTTTTCAGGGGGCGGCTACGAGCAGTACGTC.

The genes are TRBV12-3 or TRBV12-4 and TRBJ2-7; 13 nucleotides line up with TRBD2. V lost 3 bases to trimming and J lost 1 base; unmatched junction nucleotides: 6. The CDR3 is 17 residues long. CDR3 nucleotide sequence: TGTGCCAGCAGTTTTACTAGCGGGGGGGTTGGGTCCTACGAGCAGTACTTC. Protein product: CASSFTSGGVGSYEQYF.

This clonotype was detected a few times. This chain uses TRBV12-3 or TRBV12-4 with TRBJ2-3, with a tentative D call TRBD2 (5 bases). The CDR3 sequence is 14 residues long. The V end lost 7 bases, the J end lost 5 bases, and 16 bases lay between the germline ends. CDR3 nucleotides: TGTGCCAGCACCCGGTCCCCTAGCCTAGATACGCAGTATTTT. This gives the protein CASTRSPSLDTQYF.

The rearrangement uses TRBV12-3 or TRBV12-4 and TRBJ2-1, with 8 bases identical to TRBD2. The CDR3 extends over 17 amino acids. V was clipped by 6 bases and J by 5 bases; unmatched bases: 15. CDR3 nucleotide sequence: TGTGCCAGCAGCCCCCGGGGGGCGGGGGGCCCCAACAATGAGCAGTTCTTC. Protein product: CASSPRGAGGPNNEQFF.

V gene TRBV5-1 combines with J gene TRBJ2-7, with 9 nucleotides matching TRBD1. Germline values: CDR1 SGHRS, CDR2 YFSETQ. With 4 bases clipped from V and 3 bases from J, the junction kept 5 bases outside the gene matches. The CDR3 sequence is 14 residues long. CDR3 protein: CASSQTGGNYEQYV. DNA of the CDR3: TGCGCCAGCAGCCAGACAGGGGGGAACTACGAGCAGTACGTC.

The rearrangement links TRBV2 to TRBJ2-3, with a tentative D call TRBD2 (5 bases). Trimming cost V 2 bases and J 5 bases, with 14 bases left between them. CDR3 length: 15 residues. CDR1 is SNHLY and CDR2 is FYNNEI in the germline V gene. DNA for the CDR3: TGTGCCAGCAGTGAAAGGATGAGTCGGGGAGATACGCAGTATTTT. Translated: CASSERMSRGDTQYF.

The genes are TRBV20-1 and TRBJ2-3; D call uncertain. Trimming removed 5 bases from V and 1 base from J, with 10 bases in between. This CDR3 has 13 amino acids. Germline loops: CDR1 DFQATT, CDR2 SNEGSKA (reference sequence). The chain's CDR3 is CSAYPSGTDTQYF. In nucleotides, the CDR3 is TGCAGTGCTTACCCCTCCGGCACAGATACGCAGTATTTT.

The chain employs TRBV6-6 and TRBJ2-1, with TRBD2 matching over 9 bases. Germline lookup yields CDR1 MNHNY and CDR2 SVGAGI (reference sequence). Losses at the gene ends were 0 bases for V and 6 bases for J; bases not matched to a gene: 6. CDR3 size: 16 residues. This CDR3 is CASSYSFLAGRNEQFF. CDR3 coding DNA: TGTGCCAGCAGTTACTCGTTTCTAGCGGGGCGCAATGAGCAGTTCTTC.

The CDR3, as DNA: TGTGCCAGCAGCTTCGTACCTACTGAAGCTTTCTTT. Translating it yields CASSFVPTEAFF. The chain is built from TRBV5-5 and TRBJ1-1; D is undetermined. This CDR3 has 12 amino acids. V gave up 2 bases and J gave up 5 bases, with 7 bases separating them. The V gene's germline CDR1 is SGHKS and CDR2 YYEKEE (reference sequence).

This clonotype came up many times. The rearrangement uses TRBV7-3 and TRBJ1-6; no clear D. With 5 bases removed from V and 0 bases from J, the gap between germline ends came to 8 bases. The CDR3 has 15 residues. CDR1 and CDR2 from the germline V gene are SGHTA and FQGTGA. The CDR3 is CASSPGSSYNSPLHF. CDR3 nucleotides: TGTGCCAGCAGCCCCGGGAGCTCCTATAATTCACCCCTCCACTTT.

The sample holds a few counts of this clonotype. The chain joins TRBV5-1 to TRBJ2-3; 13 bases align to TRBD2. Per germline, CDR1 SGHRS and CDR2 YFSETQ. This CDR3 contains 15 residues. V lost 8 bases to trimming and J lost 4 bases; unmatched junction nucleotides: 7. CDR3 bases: TGCGCCAGTAGACGACTAGCGGGGGGTCCAGATACGCAGTATTTT. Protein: CASRRLAGGPDTQYF.